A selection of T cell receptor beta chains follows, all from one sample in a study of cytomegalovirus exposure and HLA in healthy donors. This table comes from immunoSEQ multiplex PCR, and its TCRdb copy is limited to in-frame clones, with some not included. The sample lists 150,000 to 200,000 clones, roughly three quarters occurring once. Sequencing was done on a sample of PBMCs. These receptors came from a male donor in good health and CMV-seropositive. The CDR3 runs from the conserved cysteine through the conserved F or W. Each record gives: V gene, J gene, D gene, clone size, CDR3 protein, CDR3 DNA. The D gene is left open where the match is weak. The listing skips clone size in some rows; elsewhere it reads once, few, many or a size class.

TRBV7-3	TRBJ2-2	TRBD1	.	CASSPRRDRGGGELFF	TGTGCCAGCAGCCCGCGCCGGGACAGAGGGGGCGGGGAGCTGTTTTTT
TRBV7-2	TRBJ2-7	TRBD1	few	CASSLQGDYEQYF	TGTGCCAGCAGCCTACAGGGGGACTACGAGCAGTACTTC
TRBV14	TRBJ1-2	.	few	CASSQDIRSLRGYTF	TGTGCCAGCAGCCAAGATATTAGAAGTCTCAGGGGCTACACCTTC
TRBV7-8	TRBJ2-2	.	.	CASSTRPRGNTGELFF	TGTGCCAGCAGCACCCGTCCTCGGGGAAACACCGGGGAGCTGTTTTTT
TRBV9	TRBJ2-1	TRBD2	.	CASSVSGAGNEQFF	TGTGCCAGCAGCGTTAGCGGGGCCGGTAATGAGCAGTTCTTC
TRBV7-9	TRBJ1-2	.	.	CASSSSAGNYGYTF	TGTGCCAGCAGCTCCTCTGCAGGAAACTATGGCTACACCTTC
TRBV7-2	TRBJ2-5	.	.	CASSQKSRAETQYF	TGTGCCAGCAGCCAGAAGTCCAGGGCGGAGACCCAGTACTTC
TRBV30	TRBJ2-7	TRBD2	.	CAWSVSVGGLFF	TGTGCCTGGAGTGTATCGGTGGGAGGGTTGTTCTTC
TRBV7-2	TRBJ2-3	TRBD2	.	CASSPRLAGWSGDTQYF	TGTGCCAGCAGCCCCCGACTAGCGGGATGGTCTGGAGATACGCAGTATTTT
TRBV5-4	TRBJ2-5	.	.	CASSRSQETQYF	TGTGCCAGCAGCCGGTCACAAGAGACCCAGTACTTC
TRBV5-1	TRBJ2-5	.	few	CASSLQGFWETQYF	TGCGCCAGCAGCCTCCAGGGGTTTTGGGAGACCCAGTACTTC